This record looks at one T cell receptor beta chain sequence and its context. The CDR3 is made up of 13 amino acids. The V end lost 1 base, the J end lost 8 bases, and 6 bases lay between the germline ends. In germline, CDR1 is SGHVS, CDR2 FQNEAQ. This record belongs to a study of blood T cell repertoires in COVID-19. Looking at the study overall: Sources were T cells, B-cell-depleted T cells, or PBMCs; the material itself was cDNA or gDNA.

Per the original methods: The authors estimated nucleated cell counts from reference gene primer amplification. Measured with immunoSEQ multiplex PCR; TCRdb has only the in-frame clones, and not every one. That table furnishes V, J and clone size, whereas the DNA furnished D and trimming. The sample lists about 320,000 clones, around nine tenths occurring once. All enrollees were about 18 to 89 years old and from 20 to 30 US areas. Before being deemed recovered, Cohort 3 donors had two negative PCRs, clearance, or symptom resolution. The V call is TRBV7-8, the J call TRBJ1-6; D perhaps matches TRBD1 (5 bases). The TCR originated in a man aged 25-45 years who had recovered from COVID-19. Sequencing was performed on PBMCs or T cells enriched from blood (not recorded which). CDR3 DNA sequence: TGTGCCAGCAGCTTAGAGGGGTATTCACCCCTCCACTTT. Residues: CASSLEGYSPLHF.